The source of this TCR beta chain is a study of blood T cell repertoires in COVID-19. Germline V gene lookup returns CDR1 MNHEY and CDR2 SVGAGI. The CDR3 covers 15 residues. Trimming took off 2 bases at V and 6 bases at J, with 11 bases between the two ends. This clone was observed a few times. This table comes from immunoSEQ multiplex PCR, and its TCRdb copy is limited to in-frame clones, with some not included. Of under 100,000 clones in the sample, approximately 84% were seen once. Specimen: peripheral blood. This receptor was obtained from a man older than 75 with active or convalescent COVID-19. The chain combines TRBV6-5 with TRBJ1-6; D is possibly TRBD1 (5 bases). CDR3 nucleotides: TGTGCCAGCAGTTACCGTGGGGCCGGTAATTCACCCCTCCACTTT. Protein sequence: CASSYRGAGNSPLHF.